This TCR beta chain stems from a study of CD8+CD57+ T cells in acquired aplastic anemia. Looking at the study overall: The sorted CD4+ and CD8+ cells yielded an average roughly 3 ug of DNA.

Researchers used genomic DNA as the template to profile TCR beta VDJ and CDR3. TCRdb recomputed calls from the reads with MiXCR, one row per CDR3 protein. In the table there are approximately 250,000 distinct CDR3 sequences, 65% to 90% of which are singletons. Germline loops: CDR1 SNHLY, CDR2 FYNNEI. The CDR3 sequence is 13 residues long. The authors sequenced patients whose flow cytometry had shown CD8+CD57+ cell expansion. The patients all had a severe acquired aplastic anemia diagnosis. The TCR was taken from a human donor with aplastic anemia. The rearrangement links TRBV2 to TRBJ2-2, with D tentatively TRBD1 (6 bases). Judging by the DNA end, TRBJ2-3 fits better; the J call may be wrong. Sample: sorted CD4+, CD8+, or CD8+CD57+ T cells (not recorded which) from PBMCs. The CDR3 DNA reads as TGTGCCAGCGATGAGGGGGACACCGGGAAGCAGTATTTT. It encodes CASDEGDTGKQYF.